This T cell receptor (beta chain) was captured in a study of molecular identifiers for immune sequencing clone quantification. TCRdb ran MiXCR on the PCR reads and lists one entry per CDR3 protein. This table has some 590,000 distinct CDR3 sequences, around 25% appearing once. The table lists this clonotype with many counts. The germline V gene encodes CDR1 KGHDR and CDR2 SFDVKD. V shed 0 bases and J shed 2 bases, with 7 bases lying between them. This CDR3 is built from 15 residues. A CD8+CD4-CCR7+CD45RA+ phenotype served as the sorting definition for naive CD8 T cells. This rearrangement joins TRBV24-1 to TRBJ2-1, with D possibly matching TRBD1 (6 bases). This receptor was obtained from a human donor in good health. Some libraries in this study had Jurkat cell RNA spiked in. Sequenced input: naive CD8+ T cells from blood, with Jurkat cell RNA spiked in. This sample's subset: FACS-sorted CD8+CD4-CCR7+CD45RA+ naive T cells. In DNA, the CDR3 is TGTGCCACCAGTGATTTGCAGGGGACCTACAATGAGCAGTTCTTC. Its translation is CATSDLQGTYNEQFF.